Shown below are 10 T cell receptor beta chains from a single sample sequenced in a study of blood T cell repertoires in COVID-19. Clones were read by immunoSEQ multiplex PCR, and TCRdb kept only the in-frame ones, dropping some. The sample has 130,000 to 150,000 clones, about 88% seen once. Material for sequencing was peripheral blood. Receptors originate from a human donor with acute or convalescent COVID-19. The donor label of this sample is uncertain.

The rearrangement uses TRBV7-8 and TRBJ2-7; no reliable D call. V lost 5 bases to trimming and J lost 4 bases, with 9 bases between them. Germline V gene sequence: CDR1 SGHVS, CDR2 FQNEAQ. CDR3 size: 12 residues. The CDR3 coding sequence is TGTGCCAGCAGCGCGGAAGTTTACGAGCAGTACTTC. Amino acids: CASSAEVYEQYF.

The V call is TRBV5-1, the J call TRBJ1-5; 7 bases are shared with TRBD1. The germline V gene has CDR1 SGHRS and CDR2 YFSETQ. This CDR3 is 15 amino acids long. V lost 0 bases, J lost 4 bases, and 4 bases stayed unmatched. CDR3 sequence: CASSLGDRDNQPQHF. CDR3 DNA sequence: TGCGCCAGCAGCTTGGGCGACAGGGATAATCAGCCCCAGCATTTT.

The rearrangement links TRBV6-5 to TRBJ1-1, with 8 bases matching TRBD1. With 6 bases clipped from V and 3 bases from J, the junction kept 3 bases outside the gene matches. Germline assignment: CDR1 MNHEY and CDR2 SVGAGI. CDR3 length: 13 residues. The CDR3 protein is CASRLQGDTEAFF. In nucleotides, the CDR3 is TGTGCCAGCAGGCTACAGGGGGACACTGAAGCTTTCTTT.

V is TRBV12-3 or TRBV12-4 and J is TRBJ1-1; 7 bases agree with TRBD1. The CDR3 loop spans 13 amino acids. The ends lost 6 bases at V and 4 bases at J; junction bases unmatched: 5. CDR3 residues: CASSRQGGTEAFF. As DNA, the CDR3 is TGTGCCAGCAGCCGCCAGGGGGGCACTGAAGCTTTCTTT.

This clone appeared once. The J gene is TRBJ1-1, the V gene TRBV4-3; TRBD1 might be the D (5 bases). From germline, CDR1 is LGHNA and CDR2 YSLEER. The CDR3 is made up of 13 amino acids. V was pared by 3 bases and J by 11 bases, with 16 bases between. CDR3 in DNA: TGCGCCAGCAGCCATGCCTTAGGGGAGGAGGCTTTCTTT. It codes for CASSHALGEEAFF.

This chain's CDR3 is CASSPPAGALHTF. The CDR3 DNA follows: TGTGCCAGCTCACCACCGGCGGGGGCCCTCCACACCTTC. V and J are TRBV18 and TRBJ1-2; a weak D match, TRBD1 (6 bases). CDR1 KGHSH and CDR2 LQKENI come from the germline V gene. The CDR3 spans 13 residues. Trimming left V 0 bases short and J 12 bases short, with 14 bases between.

The rearrangement links TRBV7-9 to TRBJ1-4; no firm D call. The germline CDR1 and CDR2 sequences are SEHNR and FQNEAQ (reference sequence). V shed 2 bases and J shed 3 bases, with 10 bases lying between them. CDR3 size: 15 residues. CDR3 DNA: TGTGCCAGCAGCTTACCGTGGGGAGCTAATGAAAAACTGTTTTTT. It specifies CASSLPWGANEKLFF.

The rearrangement links TRBV5-1 to TRBJ2-7, with 9 bases identical to TRBD1. V was clipped by 0 bases and J by 5 bases; unmatched bases: 9. The CDR3 sequence is 16 residues long. Germline V gene lookup returns CDR1 SGHRS and CDR2 YFSETQ. The CDR3, as DNA: TGCGCCAGCAGCTTGGGGGACAGGGCGGGCTTGAACGAGCAGTACGTC. It encodes CASSLGDRAGLNEQYV.

The chain links TRBV6-5 to TRBJ1-6; 8 bases are a match to TRBD1. This CDR3 spans 12 amino acids. Germline V gene lookup returns CDR1 MNHEY and CDR2 SVGAGI. Trimming took 4 bases from V and 14 from J; bases not matched to a gene: 4. Written as DNA, the CDR3 is TGTGCCAGCAGTTTGACAGGGGTATCCCTCCACTTT. Protein: CASSLTGVSLHF.

The gene calls are TRBV5-1 and TRBJ1-1; perhaps TRBD1 as D (6 bases). The CDR3 has 15 residues. Germline V gene lookup returns CDR1 SGHRS and CDR2 YFSETQ. Trimming left V 2 bases short and J 4 bases short, with 15 bases between. CDR3 sequence: CASSLSGARSTEAFF. CDR3 coding DNA: TGCGCCAGCAGCTTATCAGGGGCGCGGAGCACTGAAGCTTTCTTT.